Listed here are 24 T cell receptor beta chains from one sample, sequenced in a study of cytomegalovirus exposure and HLA in healthy donors. Sequenced by immunoSEQ multiplex PCR; TCRdb stores in-frame clones only, minus some. The sample lists over 120,000 clones, 85% to 90% occurring once. Material for sequencing was PBMCs. Receptors were obtained from a woman aged 18-29 years in good health and CMV-seropositive.

The chain uses TRBV15 and TRBJ2-2, with 7 bases identical to TRBD2. With V trimmed by 7 bases and J by 5 bases, 7 bases remained unmatched. This CDR3 spans 14 amino acids. Germline assignment: CDR1 LNHNV and CDR2 YYDKDF (reference sequence). Written as DNA, the CDR3 is TGTGCCACCACCGGGAGGCACCCTACCGGGGAGCTGTTTTTT. It translates to CATTGRHPTGELFF. Together with reference TRBV15 and TRBJ2-2, the CDR3 gives the full variable domain: DAMVIQNPRYQVTQFGKPVTLSCSQTLNHNVMYWYQQKSSQAPKLLFHYYDKDFNNEADTPDNFQSRRPNTSFCFLDIRSPGLGDTAMYLCATTGRHPTGELFFGEGSRLTVL.

The chain links TRBV6-5 to TRBJ2-3; 7 bases align to TRBD1. The ends lost 8 bases at V and 5 bases at J; junction bases unmatched: 10. The CDR3 extends over 14 amino acids. The V gene's germline CDR1 is MNHEY and CDR2 SVGAGI. The CDR3 is CASSRTGHQDTQYF. CDR3 coding DNA: TGTGCCAGCTCCCGGACAGGACACCAAGATACGCAGTATTTT.

The chain combines TRBV6-1 with TRBJ2-1, with TRBD1 identical over 10 bases. The CDR3 contains 14 residues. CDR1 and CDR2 from the germline V gene are MNHNS and SASEGT. V shed 6 bases and J 8 bases; nucleotides not matched to a gene: 7. The CDR3 DNA sequence: TGTGCCAGCAGAGCGGGACAGGGGTCCGATGAGCAGTTCTTC. Amino acid sequence: CASRAGQGSDEQFF.

The J gene is TRBJ2-3, the V gene TRBV5-1; 8 bases fit TRBD1. Germline assignment: CDR1 SGHRS and CDR2 YFSETQ. CDR3 length: 12 residues. DNA for the CDR3: TGCGCATTCGGACAGGGAACAGATACGCAGTATTTT. Translation gives CAFGQGTDTQYF.

The chain combines TRBV28 with TRBJ2-7; D possibly corresponds to TRBD2 (6 bases). Trimming removed 8 bases from V and 6 bases from J, with 14 bases in between. In germline, CDR1 is MDHEN, CDR2 SYDVKM. The CDR3 has 12 amino acids. The CDR3: CASGEFGGEQYF. DNA for the CDR3: TGTGCCAGCGGAGAGTTCGGGGGCGAGCAGTACTTC.

The chain links TRBV30 to TRBJ2-5; TRBD2 matches 12 bases. V dropped 7 bases and J dropped 5; count of bases not matched to a gene: 8. The CDR3 contains 14 residues. The germline gives CDR1 GTSNPN, CDR2 SVGIG (reference sequence). CDR3 sequence: CALHSGTSGETQYF. The CDR3 bases are TGTGCCTTGCATTCCGGGACTAGCGGGGAGACCCAGTACTTC. Looking up the rest from reference TRBV30 and TRBJ2-5 gives the full variable domain: SQTIHQWPATLVQPVGSPLSLECTVEGTSNPNLYWYRQAAGRGLQLLFYSVGIGQISSEVPQNLSASRPQDRQFILSSKKLLLSDSGFYLCALHSGTSGETQYFGPGTRLLVL.

V is TRBV10-3 and J is TRBJ2-2; unclear D gene. The V end was cut by 0 bases, the J end by 1 base, with 12 bases between. CDR3 length: 17 residues. Germline V gives CDR1 ENHRY, CDR2 SYGVKD. This chain's CDR3 is CAISESHSELNTGELFF. CDR3 DNA sequence: TGTGCCATCAGTGAGTCTCACAGTGAATTGAACACCGGGGAGCTGTTTTTT.

The V and J genes are TRBV28 and TRBJ1-3, with TRBD1 as a possible D gene (6 bases). Trimming took 8 bases from V and 5 from J, leaving 16 bases between them. The length of the CDR3 is 14 residues. Germline lookup yields CDR1 MDHEN and CDR2 SYDVKM. The CDR3 DNA reads TGTGCCAGCCTGGACAGTCTGCGACGAAACACCATATATTTT. The encoded protein is CASLDSLRRNTIYF.

The V gene is TRBV28, the J gene TRBJ1-1; D not resolved. The CDR3 length is 13 residues. The germline CDR1 and CDR2 sequences are MDHEN and SYDVKM. V shed 5 bases and J shed 4 bases, with 11 bases lying between them. The CDR3 reads CASSPSGATEAFF. Written as DNA, the CDR3 is TGTGCCAGCAGTCCTTCGGGAGCCACTGAAGCTTTCTTT. The full variable domain, completed using reference TRBV28 and TRBJ1-1, is DVKVTQSSRYLVKRTGEKVFLECVQDMDHENMFWYRQDPGLGLRLIYFSYDVKMKEKGDIPEGYSVSREKKERFSLILESASTNQTSMYLCASSPSGATEAFFGQGTRLTVV.

This clone appeared once. The gene calls are TRBV5-4 and TRBJ2-3; tentative D call: TRBD2 (7 bases). The V end lost 5 bases, the J end lost 5 bases, and 15 bases lay between the germline ends. The CDR3 has 14 amino acids. Per germline, CDR1 SGHNT and CDR2 YYREEE (reference sequence). CDR3 bases: TGTGCCAGCAGTAGGGCGGGGGCAGGAGATACGCAGTATTTT. Its translation: CASSRAGAGDTQYF. Together with reference TRBV5-4 and TRBJ2-3, the CDR3 gives the full variable domain: ETGVTQSPTHLIKTRGQQVTLRCSSQSGHNTVSWYQQALGQGPQFIFQYYREEENGRGNFPPRFSGLQFPNYSSELNVNALELDDSALYLCASSRAGAGDTQYFGPGTRLTVL.

Of note for this clone: An end of the junction does not agree with germline; a read error may underlie this. The gene calls are TRBV7-7 and TRBJ2-3; weak D call: TRBD1 (5 bases). Looked up from germline, CDR1 is SSHAT and CDR2 is FNYEAQ (reference sequence). This CDR3 spans 14 amino acids. The CDR3 here is CASSLAPGTDTQYF. CDR3 nucleotides: TGTGCTAGCAGCTTAGCCCCAGGGACAGATACGCAGTATTTT.

The rearrangement uses TRBV4-1 and TRBJ2-7; no definite D call. Germline CDR1 is MGHRA and CDR2 is YSYEKL. The CDR3 runs 13 residues. Deletions cut 3 bases from V and 1 base from J, with 7 bases between. The CDR3 loop reads CASSQSVSYEQYF. The CDR3, as DNA: TGCGCCAGCAGCCAGTCGGTTTCCTACGAGCAGTACTTC.

This sequence joins TRBV28 and TRBJ2-1, with 9 bases matching TRBD1. This CDR3 has 12 amino acids. The V gene end was trimmed by 4 bases and the J gene end by 14 bases; junction bases not matched to a gene: 6. CDR1 and CDR2 (germline): MDHEN, SYDVKM. The CDR3 spells CASSSTRDREFF. The CDR3 nucleotides read TGTGCCAGCAGTTCGACCCGGGACAGGGAGTTCTTC.

This chain joins TRBV5-8 and TRBJ1-2, with TRBD1 as a possible D gene (5 bases). This CDR3 is built from 14 residues. V dropped 4 bases and J dropped 8 bases, with 18 bases sitting between them. Germline CDR1 SGHTS, CDR2 YDEGEE. The CDR3 is CASSPVRVGSGYTF. The CDR3 DNA sequence: TGTGCCAGCAGCCCTGTCAGGGTAGGATCCGGCTACACCTTC.

The V call is TRBV2, the J call TRBJ1-2, with D perhaps matching TRBD1 (5 bases). Deletions cut 3 bases from V and 6 bases from J, with 11 bases between. Germline CDR1 reads SNHLY; CDR2 reads FYNNEI. This CDR3 contains 13 residues. CDR3 in amino acids: CASSERTRNGYTF. The CDR3 DNA sequence: TGTGCCAGCAGTGAGCGGACACGTAATGGCTACACCTTC.

This chain links TRBV6-6 with TRBJ1-3; D is possibly TRBD1 (5 bases). Germline assignment: CDR1 MNHNY and CDR2 SVGAGI (reference sequence). V lost 8 bases and J lost 2, with 10 bases in between. CDR3 length: 13 residues. CDR3 protein: CASARAAGNTIYF. The CDR3 region has the DNA TGTGCCAGCGCCAGGGCAGCTGGAAACACCATATATTTT.

The chain joins TRBV28 to TRBJ2-1; D is possibly TRBD2 (6 bases). The germline CDR1 and CDR2 sequences are MDHEN and SYDVKM. The V and J ends lost 7 bases and 8 bases respectively, with 27 bases between them. The CDR3 is 17 residues long. CDR3 DNA sequence: TGTGCCAGCACTCCGGCGGGGATCAGGGAAAAAGGGGATGAGCAGTTCTTC. Translation gives CASTPAGIREKGDEQFF. Full variable domain (outside the CDR3, taken from reference TRBV28 and TRBJ2-1): DVKVTQSSRYLVKRTGEKVFLECVQDMDHENMFWYRQDPGLGLRLIYFSYDVKMKEKGDIPEGYSVSREKKERFSLILESASTNQTSMYLCASTPAGIREKGDEQFFGPGTRLTVL.

The chain uses TRBV2 and TRBJ1-1; 7 nucleotides align to TRBD1. CDR3 length equals 13 residues. J lost 3 bases, V lost 9 bases, and 7 bases had no gene match. CDR1 is SNHLY, CDR2 FYNNEI, per germline. CDR3 in DNA: TGTGCCAGGTCCACAGGGGAGGACACTGAAGCTTTCTTT. Encoded protein: CARSTGEDTEAFF.

The chain carries TRBV10-3 and TRBJ2-5; possibly TRBD1 for D (6 bases). The germline gives CDR1 ENHRY, CDR2 SYGVKD. The V end lost 5 bases, the J end lost 5 bases, and 18 bases lay between the germline ends. The CDR3 contains 15 residues. CDR3 sequence (DNA): TGTGCCATCAGTCTCTCAGGGACACCTCGGGAGACCCAGTACTTC. Protein sequence: CAISLSGTPRETQYF.

The V and J genes are TRBV5-1 and TRBJ2-2, with D possibly TRBD1 on 6 matching bases. Germline V gene data show CDR1 as SGHRS and CDR2 as YFSETQ. This CDR3 spans 15 amino acids. Trimming pared 3 bases from V and 0 bases from J, leaving 9 bases between. The CDR3 reads CASSWGTPNTGELFF. CDR3 in DNA: TGCGCCAGCAGCTGGGGGACACCGAACACCGGGGAGCTGTTTTTT.

V is TRBV11-3 and J is TRBJ2-2, with 8 bases lining up with TRBD1. The CDR3 length is 16 residues. The germline V gene has CDR1 SGHNT and CDR2 YENEEA. J was trimmed by 4 bases and V by 4 bases; bases with no gene match: 8. In nucleotides, the CDR3 is TGTGCCAGCAGCTCGAGGACAGGGCTACGCACCGGGGAGCTGTTTTTT. This gives the protein CASSSRTGLRTGELFF.

This sequence joins TRBV7-9 and TRBJ2-7; 8 bases align to TRBD1. From germline, CDR1 is SEHNR and CDR2 FQNEAQ (reference sequence). The V and J ends lost 1 base and 6 bases, in that order; junction bases with no gene match: 2. The CDR3 totals 13 residues. The CDR3 protein is CASSLGTGSEQYF. As DNA, the CDR3 is TGTGCCAGCAGCTTAGGGACAGGGAGCGAGCAGTACTTC.

The chain uses TRBV11-2 and TRBJ2-1; 10 positions agree with TRBD2. The CDR3 consists of 16 residues. Germline V gene sequence: CDR1 SGHAT, CDR2 FQNNGV. J lost 2 bases, V lost 5 bases, and 6 bases had no gene match. The CDR3, as DNA: TGTGCCAGCAGCCTCATAGCGGGGGGCGCCTACAATGAGCAGTTCTTC. This translates into CASSLIAGGAYNEQFF. The full variable domain, its missing parts supplied by reference TRBV11-2 and TRBJ2-1, is EAGVAQSPRYKIIEKRQSVAFWCNPISGHATLYWYQQILGQGPKLLIQFQNNGVVDDSQLPKDRFSAERLKGVDSTLKIQPAKLEDSAVYLCASSLIAGGAYNEQFFGPGTRLTVL.

The V call is TRBV4-1, the J call TRBJ2-2, with D possibly matching TRBD2 (5 bases). V lost 3 bases and J 6 bases, leaving 11 bases between the germline ends. Germline V gene data show CDR1 as MGHRA and CDR2 as YSYEKL. CDR3 size: 14 residues. CDR3 residues: CASSHPIGAGELFF. DNA for the CDR3: TGCGCCAGCAGCCACCCTATCGGGGCCGGGGAGCTGTTTTTT.